This is a list of T cell receptor beta chains from one sample in a study of cytotoxic CD8 clonotypes in ibrutinib-treated CLL. Method: immunoSEQ multiplex PCR; TCRdb's copy keeps in-frame clones and lacks some. The repertoire holds around 40,000 clones, with about three quarters as singletons. The sequencing used PBMCs, collected at disease progression, from a patient treated with ibrutinib. The source of these receptors is a human donor with chronic lymphocytic leukemia. Each CDR3 is given with its conserved first and last residue. The order of the fields is J gene, clone size, D gene, V gene, CDR3 length, CDR3 protein, CDR3 DNA. A D gene is named only where the DNA matches it firmly. Clone size is not always given. Where it is, it says once, few, many or a class for expanded clones.

TRBJ2-3,NA,NA,TRBV7-7,17,CASSLGVLGGQTDTQYF,TGTGCTAGCAGCTTAGGAGTATTGGGTGGGCAGACAGATACGCAGTATTTT
TRBJ1-5,NA,TRBD1,TRBV19,16,CASSTTTRGRHQPQHF,TGTGCCAGTAGTACTACCACGAGGGGGCGCCATCAGCCCCAGCATTTT
TRBJ2-7,NA,NA,TRBV6-5,13,CASSYSRSYEQYF,TGTGCCAGCAGTTACTCAAGGTCCTACGAGCAGTACTTC
TRBJ2-3,few,NA,TRBV7-9,15,CASLDSGLNTDTQYF,TGTGCCAGCCTAGACTCGGGACTCAACACAGATACGCAGTATTTT
TRBJ2-4,NA,TRBD1,TRBV19,15,CASSATGTGLNIQYF,TGTGCCAGTAGTGCAACCGGGACAGGGTTGAACATTCAGTACTTC
TRBJ1-2,NA,NA,TRBV5-5,14,CASSLDAGNYGYTF,TGTGCCAGCAGCTTGGATGCAGGGAACTATGGCTACACCTTC
TRBJ1-6,NA,NA,TRBV15,14,CATSRQGVGSPLHF,TGTGCCACCAGCAGACAGGGTGTAGGGTCACCCCTCCACTTT
TRBJ1-3,NA,NA,TRBV2,15,CARRDLGLSGNTIYF,TGTGCCAGGAGGGACCTCGGGCTCTCTGGAAACACCATATATTTT
TRBJ1-5,NA,NA,TRBV19,16,CASSIDGVYSNQPQHF,TGTGCCAGTAGTATAGACGGCGTATATAGCAATCAGCCCCAGCATTTT
TRBJ1-2,NA,NA,TRBV6-1,15,CASSNSPGGDSGYTF,TGTGCCAGCAGTAACAGTCCAGGAGGGGACTCTGGCTACACCTTC
TRBJ1-2,NA,NA,TRBV30,13,CATKGTNSYGYTF,TGTGCCACGAAAGGGACAAACTCCTATGGCTACACCTTC
TRBJ1-2,NA,NA,TRBV18,13,CASSSTPNYGYTF,TGTGCCAGCTCATCTACACCAAACTATGGCTACACCTTC
TRBJ2-7,NA,TRBD1,TRBV28,11,CATSQGNEQYF,TGTGCCACTTCACAGGGGAACGAGCAGTACTTC
TRBJ1-1,NA,NA,TRBV6-6,14,CASSYSGGNTEAFF,TGTGCCAGCAGTTACTCGGGCGGAAACACTGAAGCTTTCTTT
TRBJ2-7,NA,NA,TRBV5-5,14,CASSYLDSAYEQYF,TGTGCCAGCAGCTATCTGGACAGTGCCTACGAGCAGTACTTC
TRBJ2-7,NA,TRBD1,TRBV5-1,15,CASSLGATGTYEQYF,TGCGCCAGCAGCTTGGGAGCGACAGGGACCTACGAGCAGTACTTC
TRBJ2-7,NA,TRBD1,TRBV11-2,16,CASSPPPGQGTYEQYF,TGTGCCAGCAGCCCTCCACCGGGACAGGGTACCTACGAGCAGTACTTC
TRBJ2-1,once,NA,TRBV7-3,15,CASSPGTFSYNEQFF,TGTGCCAGCAGCCCGGGGACTTTCTCCTACAATGAGCAGTTCTTC
TRBJ2-3,NA,NA,TRBV6-1,11,CASSERDTQYF,TGTGCCAGCAGTGAAAGAGATACGCAGTATTTT
TRBJ2-7,few,NA,TRBV18,16,CASSLGRPRSSYEQYF,TGTGCCAGCTCACTAGGCAGGCCTAGGAGCTCCTACGAGCAGTACTTC
TRBJ2-3,NA,NA,TRBV6-1,14,CASSPSGLINTQYF,TGTGCCAGCAGTCCATCTGGACTAATAAATACGCAGTATTTT
TRBJ1-2,NA,NA,TRBV27,15,CASSLGVGGYYGYTF,TGTGCCAGCAGTTTAGGGGTTGGGGGCTACTATGGCTACACCTTC
TRBJ2-7,NA,TRBD2,TRBV10-1,16,CASSQGGLATNYEQYF,TGCGCCAGCAGTCAGGGGGGACTAGCGACCAACTACGAGCAGTACTTC
TRBJ2-5,few,TRBD2,TRBV5-4,16,CASSRRTSGDIETQYF,TGTGCCAGCAGCCGGAGGACTAGCGGGGATATAGAGACCCAGTACTTC
TRBJ2-1,NA,NA,TRBV28,12,CASSQLGNEQFF,TGTGCCAGCAGTCAGTTGGGGAATGAGCAGTTCTTC
TRBJ2-2,NA,NA,TRBV27,14,CASSSLPAAGELFF,TGTGCCAGCAGTTCCCTCCCGGCGGCCGGGGAGCTGTTTTTT
TRBJ2-2,NA,TRBD2,TRBV11-2,15,CASSGLAGGTGELFF,TGTGCCAGCAGCGGACTAGCGGGAGGTACCGGGGAGCTGTTTTTT
TRBJ2-7,NA,NA,TRBV25-1,14,CASARRDGDHEQYF,TGTGCCAGCGCCCGCAGGGACGGCGACCACGAGCAGTACTTC
TRBJ2-7,NA,TRBD1,TRBV7-2,15,CASSRYRGLSYEQYF,TGTGCCAGCAGCCGTTACAGGGGGCTATCCTACGAGCAGTACTTC